This T cell receptor (beta chain) originates from a study of cytomegalovirus exposure and HLA in healthy donors. Overall study findings and caveats: In a later analysis, a missense DCLRE1C variant was linked to TCR beta V- and J-gene trimming. Rare sequences made up most TCRs, while some public TCRs were found in many donors. Some highly shared sequence variants likely arose as a pipeline artifact. Other equally common chains were less clonally expanded than HLA-associated TCR beta chains, a later analysis showed.

This PCR relied on a set of 60 Vbeta primers and 13 Jbeta primers. TCRdb's copy holds only in-frame clones and misses some; the assay was immunoSEQ multiplex PCR. The repertoire has approximately 100,000 clones, 74% of them found once; the top ten carry 2.6%. To note about this clone: Its antigen is not known.

The sample taken for sequencing was PBMCs. This receptor was identified in a man between 50 and 59 years old in good health and CMV-seropositive.

The CDR3 protein is CASSQVMNTEAFF. The DNA for the CDR3 is TGTGCCAGCAGCCAAGTTATGAACACTGAAGCTTTCTTT. V and J are TRBV14 and TRBJ1-1; D gene unclear. Looked up from germline, CDR1 is SGHDN and CDR2 is FVKESK. The CDR3 contains 13 residues. Trimming removed 1 base at V and 0 bases at J, with 3 bases between. Full variable domain (missing parts from reference TRBV14 and TRBJ1-1): EAGVTQFPSHSVIEKGQTVTLRCDPISGHDNLYWYRRVMGKEIKFLLHFVKESKQDESGMPNNRFLAERTGGTYSTLKVQPAELEDSGVYFCASSQVMNTEAFFGQGTRLTVV.